Below, 4 T cell receptor beta chains from the same sample are listed, as sequenced in a study of blood T cell repertoires in COVID-19. Some clones are missing from TCRdb's copy, which holds only in-frame ones; the method was immunoSEQ multiplex PCR. The sample has 250,000 to 350,000 clones; approximately 90% are singletons. The sequencing sample was made of peripheral blood. The source is an older woman with acute or convalescent COVID-19.

This rearrangement joins TRBV2 to TRBJ2-1; TRBD1 agrees at 8 bases. Germline CDR1 and CDR2: SNHLY and FYNNEI. This CDR3 has 14 amino acids. The ends lost 8 bases at V and 6 bases at J; junction bases unmatched: 9. Written as DNA, the CDR3 is TGTGCCAGCGGCGCGGGAACAGGGGGCAATGAGCAGTTCTTC. As protein: CASGAGTGGNEQFF.

The V call is TRBV4-3, the J call TRBJ1-3, with TRBD1 identical over 10 bases. V shed 3 bases and J 8 bases; nucleotides not matched to a gene: 7. The germline V gene has CDR1 LGHNA and CDR2 YSLEER. The CDR3 length is 15 residues. The CDR3 bases are TGCGCCAGCAGCCATGACAGGGGGCTTCGGGACACCATATATTTT. Translating it yields CASSHDRGLRDTIYF.

This clone has a handful of counts. The V and J genes are TRBV19 and TRBJ1-4, with unresolved D. This CDR3 has 18 amino acids. Trimming took off 4 bases at V and 0 bases at J, with 18 bases between the two ends. Germline V lookup: CDR1 LNHDA, CDR2 SQIVND (reference sequence). In DNA form, the CDR3 reads TGTGCCAGTAGTAGGACTCTTATCTGGCTTTCAACTAATGAAAAACTGTTTTTT. Its translation: CASSRTLIWLSTNEKLFF.

The rearrangement uses TRBV7-9 and TRBJ2-1; 11 bases match TRBD1. V gave up 2 bases and J gave up 7 bases; unmatched junction bases: 7. Germline lookup yields CDR1 SEHNR and CDR2 FQNEAQ (reference sequence). This CDR3 contains 16 residues. Here the CDR3 reads CASSLSFGQGANEQFF. The CDR3 DNA is TGTGCCAGCAGCTTATCTTTCGGACAGGGGGCAAATGAGCAGTTCTTC.